This T cell receptor (beta chain) was documented in a study of blood T cell repertoires in COVID-19. Across the study: COVID-19 samples from acute and convalescent phases originated in the United States, Italy and Spain. In each case, the material was cDNA or gDNA derived from T cells, B-cell-depleted T cells, or PBMCs.

This CDR3 contains 14 residues. The ends were cut back, 5 bases at V and 4 bases at J, with 12 bases in the middle. Germline V gives CDR1 GTSNPN, CDR2 SVGIG (reference sequence). Generated by immunoSEQ multiplex PCR, the TCRdb table keeps only in-frame clones and is missing some. The sample has approximately 260,000 clones, just under 85% seen once; the top ten hold around 9.6%. In its sample, this clone was seen once. This receptor was obtained from a woman of 80 years or more with acute or convalescent COVID-19. Sequences were obtained from peripheral blood. J is TRBJ2-6 and V is TRBV30, with D uncertain. Here the CDR3 DNA reads TGTGCCTGGTTTGATCTTGGCGGGGCCAACGTCCTGACTTTC. Amino acids: CAWFDLGGANVLTF.